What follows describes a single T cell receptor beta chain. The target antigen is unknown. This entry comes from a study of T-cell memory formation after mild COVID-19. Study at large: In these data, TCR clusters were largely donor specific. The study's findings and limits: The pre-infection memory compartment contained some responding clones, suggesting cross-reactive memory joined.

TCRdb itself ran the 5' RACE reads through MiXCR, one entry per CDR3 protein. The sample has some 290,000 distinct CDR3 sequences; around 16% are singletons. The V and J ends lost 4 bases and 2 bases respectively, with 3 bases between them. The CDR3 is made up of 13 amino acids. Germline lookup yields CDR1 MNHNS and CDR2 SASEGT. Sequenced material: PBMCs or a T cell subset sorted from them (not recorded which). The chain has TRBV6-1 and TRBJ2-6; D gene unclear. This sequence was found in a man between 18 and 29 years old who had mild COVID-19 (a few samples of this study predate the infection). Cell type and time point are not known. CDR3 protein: CASSGPGANVLTF. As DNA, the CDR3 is TGTGCCAGCAGTGGGCCTGGGGCCAACGTCCTGACTTTC.